The clone carrying this T cell receptor (beta chain) has just one count. Repertoires were generated with immunoSEQ multiplex PCR, while TCRdb's copy carries only in-frame clones and drops some. This sample has about 110,000 clones, with approximately 90% found just once. Pooled in the analysis were second doses at about 4 or about 12 weeks. These data are taken from a study of T cell responses to AZD1222 COVID-19 vaccine. The CDR3 is 16 amino acids. The source is an adult who received the AZD1222 COVID-19 vaccine. Sequencing was performed on peripheral blood, taken 28 days after the second AZD1222 dose. This chain links TRBV21-1 with TRBJ1-3. TRBV21-1 is noted as a pseudogene. CDR3 nucleotides: TGTGCCAGCAGCAAAGAAGCGGAAAGCTCTGGAAACACCATATATTTT. This sequence encodes CASSKEAESSGNTIYF.